This T cell receptor beta chain stems from a study of T cell changes during pregnancy in multiple sclerosis. Clones were sequenced by immunoSEQ multiplex PCR, and TCRdb holds only the in-frame ones, with some missing. This sample has tens of thousands of clones, with about 92% found just once. This CDR3 is built from 16 residues. Trimming cost V 0 bases and J 7 bases, with 15 bases left between them. Germline values: CDR1 SGHTA, CDR2 FQGNSA. The sequences come from peripheral blood, collected after pregnancy. This sequence originates from a female donor with multiple sclerosis, enrolled in a pregnancy study. The chain employs TRBV7-2 and TRBJ1-4; D is ambiguous. This CDR3 is CASSLAPGAIGEKLFF. In nucleotides, the CDR3 is TGTGCCAGCAGCTTAGCGCCCGGAGCAATAGGTGAAAAACTGTTTTTT.